This record looks at one T cell receptor (beta chain) sequence and its context. Its antigen specificity is not known. Base qualities are not provided; no much larger clone lies one nucleotide away. The immunoSEQ Assay, a bias-controlled multiplex PCR, was used to amplify TCRbeta CDR3 regions from genomic DNA. The authors processed their data as follows. Nucleated cell counts per sample were estimated from amplification of reference gene primers within the assay. Sequence reads were collapsed and filtered to measure the absolute abundance of every unique TCRbeta CDR3 rearrangement. For each sample, productive Simpson clonality was calculated as the square root of Simpson's diversity index over productive rearrangements. Drawn from immuneACCESS, this table holds only the in-frame rearrangements with V and J called that TCRdb kept. Clones are partly lost; checked studies trace under half to an unresolved V gene and leave the rest unexplained. V and J calls plus clone size are reproduced from that table; the DNA served to infer D and trimming. The sample data list approximately 250,000 clones, and around 88% of these were observed just once. Clones ranked in the top ten supply around 1.2% of the sample.

The data originate from a study of blood T cell repertoires in COVID-19 (dated by TCRdb to about 2020). Concerning the study at large: The collaborator samples originated in the United States, Italy and Spain and spanned the acute and convalescent phases of COVID-19. The prospective study material was composed of cDNA or gDNA derived from T cells, B-cell-depleted T cells, or PBMCs. Subjects who had been exposed to COVID-19, were actively infected with it, or had recovered from it provided the deeply sampled blood TCRbeta repertoires that made up the dataset. The repertoires were made available in a free public database intended to serve as a resource for research on the immune response to SARS-CoV-2. Samples came from the ongoing ImmuneRACE study (first 160 participants) plus 1,254 subjects from 6 global collaborators. Sample metadata almost always included a de-identified subject ID, COVID-19 status, age in years and sex. Where available, HLA class I and class II types were obtained from metadata supplied by the sample provider rather than from assay-based typing.

Participants in the prospective study were aged roughly 18 to 100 years, lived in some 24 United States geographic areas, and enrolled through a virtual design. In the prospective study, participants were assigned to cohorts based on the clinical history participants reported in a screening survey and a study questionnaire. In the prospective study, whole blood, serum and a nasopharyngeal or oropharyngeal swab were collected from each participant by mobile phlebotomists. Additional blood draws and questionnaires over an approximately two-month period could optionally be provided by prospective study participants. Before DNA extraction, blood samples from the prospective study were shipped at room temperature or frozen. Study-wide findings and limitations: How much clinical and demographic metadata was included differed by source and by participant, and the metadata was provided uncurated.

CDR1 is given as SGHRS and CDR2 as YFSETQ, both from the germline V gene. The germline V end is reduced by 5 bases and the J end by 5 bases; junction bases left unmatched: 6. Taken from cysteine to phenylalanine, the CDR3 has 14 residues. CDR3 DNA only is kept here, 42 bases in frame from base 1. Sequencing was carried out using PBMCs or T cells enriched from blood (not recorded which). The origin of this receptor is a woman between 40 and 50 years old with acute COVID-19. The rearranged chain carries TRBV5-1 and TRBJ2-3; a stretch of 9 junction bases matches TRBD1. In nucleotide form, the sequence is TGCGCCAGCAGACAGGGGGCGCAGGGAGATACGCAGTATTTT. The resulting protein is CASRQGAQGDTQYF. Reference TRBV5-1 and TRBJ2-3 proteins supply the regions before and after the CDR3; the full variable domain is: KAGVTQTPRYLIKTRGQQVTLSCSPISGHRSVSWYQQTPGQGLQFLFEYFSETQRNKGNFPGRFSGRQFSNSRSEMNVSTLELGDSALYLCASRQGAQGDTQYFGPGTRLTVL.